This T cell receptor beta chain was recorded in a study of blood T cell repertoires in COVID-19. Study summary: Donors in the United States, Italy and Spain gave samples during acute or convalescent COVID-19. T cells, B-cell-depleted T cells, or PBMCs supplied cDNA or gDNA.

How the authors handled the data: Reference gene primers were amplified, and this amplification served to estimate nucleated cell counts. This table comes from immunoSEQ multiplex PCR, and its TCRdb copy is limited to in-frame clones, with some not included. The DNA gave D and trimming, while V, J and clone size come from that table. The data hold roughly 43,000 clones, with approximately 85% observed a single time. Material: peripheral blood. This clonotype was obtained from a human donor in a cohort sampled during active COVID-19.

In DNA, the CDR3 is TGTGCCAGCAGCCTAGCGGGGGGGATTCAAGAGACCCAGTACTTC. Its translation: CASSLAGGIQETQYF. The V and J genes are TRBV7-3 and TRBJ2-5; 12 nucleotides line up with TRBD2. V shed 5 bases, J shed 2 bases, and the junction held 3 bases outside the gene matches. Germline CDR1 and CDR2: SGHTA and FQGTGA. This CDR3 contains 15 residues.